This TCR beta chain was obtained from a study of blood T cell repertoires in COVID-19. Study as a whole: Acute and convalescent COVID-19 samples came from the United States, Italy and Spain. PBMCs, B-cell-depleted T cells, or T cells were the source of the cDNA or gDNA that made up the material.

Germline CDR1 LGHNA, CDR2 YSLEER. The CDR3 is 17 residues long. The J segment lost 4 bases and the V segment lost 0 bases, leaving 4 bases of the junction unmatched. In the source study's methods: Reference gene primer amplification gave nucleated cell count estimates. Clones were read by immunoSEQ multiplex PCR, and TCRdb kept only the in-frame ones, dropping some. V and J calls and clone size are given by that table; D and trimming were obtained from the DNA. The sample lists more than 250,000 clones, around 89% occurring once. Sequencing was carried out using PBMCs or T cells enriched from blood (not recorded which). This receptor was taken from a woman in her late teens or twenties with acute COVID-19. The rearrangement joins TRBV4-3 to TRBJ2-3, with 13 bases lining up with TRBD2. The CDR3 is CASSQDGLAGEADTQYF. DNA for the CDR3: TGCGCCAGCAGCCAAGATGGACTAGCGGGAGAGGCAGATACGCAGTATTTT.